The clone carrying this T cell receptor (beta chain) showed up just once. The antigen remains undetermined. The source of the sample is a study of shared clonotypes between healthy human individuals. Study-wide background: The plates for each donor numbered three CD4 naive, three CD4 memory, two CD8 naive and one CD8 memory.

The CDR3 totals 16 residues. Using immunoSEQ multiplex PCR, the repertoire was profiled, and TCRdb retains in-frame clones only, with some absent. The sample holds roughly 2.2 million clones; 80% to 95% are singletons and the top ten take approximately 0.4%. Study outcomes and limitations: Estimated richness values were generally larger in naive subsets than in memory subsets.

The sequencing sample was made of naive CD4+ T cells from PBMCs. Subset specified: CD45RA+ positively selected. The sequence came from a man between 18 and 35 years old in good health. Some clones in this sample may be carry-over from other donors' samples. This chain links TRBV21-1 with TRBJ2-4. TRBV21-1 is assigned pseudogene status. The CDR3 sequence: CASSKVKIIAKNIQYF. The CDR3 bases are TGTGCCAGCAGCAAAGTAAAGATAATAGCCAAAAACATTCAGTACTTC.